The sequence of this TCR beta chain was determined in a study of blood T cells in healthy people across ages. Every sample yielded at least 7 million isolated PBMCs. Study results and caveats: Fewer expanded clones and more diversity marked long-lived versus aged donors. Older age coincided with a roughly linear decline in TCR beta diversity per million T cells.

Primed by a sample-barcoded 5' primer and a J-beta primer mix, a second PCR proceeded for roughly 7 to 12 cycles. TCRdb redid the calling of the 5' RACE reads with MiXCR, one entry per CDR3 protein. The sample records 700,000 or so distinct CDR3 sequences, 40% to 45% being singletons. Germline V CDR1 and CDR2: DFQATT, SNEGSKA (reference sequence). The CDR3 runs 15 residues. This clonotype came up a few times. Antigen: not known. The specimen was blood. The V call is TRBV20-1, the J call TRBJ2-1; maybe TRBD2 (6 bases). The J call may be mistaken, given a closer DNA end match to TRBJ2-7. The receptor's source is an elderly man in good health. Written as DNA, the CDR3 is TGCAGTGCTGGGGTCTACGGGAGCTCCTACAATGAGCAGTACTTC. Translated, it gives CSAGVYGSSYNEQYF.